A single sample is the source of the 10 T cell receptor beta chains below, sequenced in a study of cytomegalovirus exposure and HLA in healthy donors. This PCR relied on a set of 60 Vbeta primers and 13 Jbeta primers. Sequencing was performed with immunoSEQ multiplex PCR; in TCRdb, only in-frame clones are kept and a portion is missing. The table has about 62,000 clones, about 81% seen once. The material sequenced was PBMCs. The source is a woman in her thirties in good health and CMV-seronegative.

The rearrangement links TRBV18 to TRBJ2-3; D ambiguous. The CDR3 consists of 12 residues. Looked up from germline, CDR1 is KGHSH and CDR2 is LQKENI. The germline V and J ends were trimmed by 0 bases and 6 bases, with 4 bases remaining between them. CDR3: CASSPPSDTQYF. The CDR3 coding sequence is TGTGCCAGCTCACCACCAAGCGATACGCAGTATTTT.

The chain employs TRBV2 and TRBJ2-1, with 7 bases that match TRBD2. Germline-derived CDR1 and CDR2 are SNHLY and FYNNEI. Trimming took 5 bases from V and 0 from J; bases not matched to a gene: 4. The CDR3 covers 15 residues. This chain's CDR3 is CASSLSGNSYNEQFF. CDR3 nucleotides: TGTGCCAGCAGTTTAAGCGGGAACTCCTACAATGAGCAGTTCTTC.

The chain couples TRBV6-4 to TRBJ1-4; D possibly corresponds to TRBD1 (5 bases). The germline V gene has CDR1 MRHNA and CDR2 SNTAGT. This CDR3 has 15 residues. Trimming pared 0 bases from V and 1 base from J, leaving 6 bases between. CDR3 sequence reads: CASSDSRGTNEKLFF. The CDR3 nucleotides read TGTGCCAGCAGTGACTCAAGGGGAACTAATGAAAAACTGTTTTTT.

V and J are TRBV10-1 and TRBJ2-7; 8 nucleotides match TRBD2. The junction had 7 bases not matched to a gene; V was cut back by 3 bases and J by 0 bases. CDR1 WNHNN and CDR2 SYGVQD come from the germline V gene (reference sequence). CDR3 size: 16 residues. CDR3 sequence: CASSDFSGTSSYEQYF. In DNA, the CDR3 is TGCGCCAGCAGTGACTTTAGCGGGACAAGCTCCTACGAGCAGTACTTC.

This clone was detected a few times. The V call is TRBV7-9, the J call TRBJ2-5; 7 nucleotides agree with TRBD1. The CDR3 totals 13 residues. V was pared by 4 bases and J by 5 bases, with 4 bases of the junction left unmatched. In germline, CDR1 is SEHNR, CDR2 FQNEAQ (reference sequence). CDR3 sequence (DNA): TGTGCCAGCAGCTCGGACAGGAGGGAGACCCAGTACTTC. Amino acid sequence: CASSSDRRETQYF.

Only a few counts were recorded for this clone. This chain uses TRBV10-1 with TRBJ2-7, with 9 bases matching TRBD1. The length of the CDR3 is 12 residues. J lost 9 bases, V lost 8 bases, and 8 bases had no gene match. Germline V CDR1 and CDR2: WNHNN, SYGVQD (reference sequence). The CDR3 DNA reads as TGCGCCAGCCAGACAGGGGGATGTGCGCAGTACGTC. It is translated as CASQTGGCAQYV.

This clone was seen a few times. The chain recombines TRBV10-1 with TRBJ2-4; D call uncertain. Germline CDR1 WNHNN, CDR2 SYGVQD (reference sequence). This CDR3 contains 14 residues. V lost 2 bases, J lost 8 bases, and 13 bases lay in between. The CDR3 DNA is TGCGCCAGCAGTGAGGGCCACGCGGTCGACATTCAGTACTTC. Protein: CASSEGHAVDIQYF.

The chain recombines TRBV13 with TRBJ2-2, with 11 bases fitting TRBD1. Germline V CDR1 and CDR2: PRHDT, FYEKMQ (reference sequence). The CDR3 runs 16 residues. V lost 5 bases, J lost 5 bases, and 7 bases stayed unmatched. The DNA for the CDR3 is TGTGCCAGCAGCAAAAGGACAGGGGGCTGGACCGGGGAGCTGTTTTTT. Protein sequence: CASSKRTGGWTGELFF.

This clone was observed once. The V and J genes are TRBV19 and TRBJ1-5, with unresolved D. V dropped 1 base and J dropped 0 bases, with 7 bases sitting between them. The CDR3 consists of 15 residues. Looked up from germline, CDR1 is LNHDA and CDR2 is SQIVND (reference sequence). CDR3 region: CASSIGPNSNQPQHF. CDR3 in DNA: TGTGCCAGTAGTATAGGGCCCAATAGCAATCAGCCCCAGCATTTT.

The rearrangement joins TRBV9 to TRBJ2-2; 14 bases map to TRBD2. Trimming cost V 1 base and J 3 bases; bases outside gene matches: 5. The CDR3 length is 18 residues. The germline gives CDR1 SGDLS, CDR2 YYNGEE. CDR3 coding DNA: TGTGCCAGCAGCGTACCGGGACTAGCGGGAGCCCACACCGGGGAGCTGTTTTTT. Translation: CASSVPGLAGAHTGELFF. Looking up the rest from reference TRBV9 and TRBJ2-2 gives the full variable domain: DSGVTQTPKHLITATGQRVTLRCSPRSGDLSVYWYQQSLDQGLQFLIQYYNGEERAKGNILERFSAQQFPDLHSELNLSSLELGDSALYFCASSVPGLAGAHTGELFFGEGSRLTVL.